This T cell receptor (beta chain) was obtained from a study of cytomegalovirus exposure and HLA in healthy donors. CDR3 size: 14 residues. Germline lookup yields CDR1 ENHRY and CDR2 SYGVKD. The V and J ends lost 3 bases and 7 bases, in that order; junction bases with no gene match: 4. Those who donated were healthy bone marrow donors. A multiplex PCR was run with 60 Vbeta primers and 13 Jbeta primers. Assay used: immunoSEQ multiplex PCR; TCRdb lists only in-frame clones, some missing. The sample includes around 300,000 clones, 85% to 90% of them seen just once. The rearrangement joins TRBV10-3 to TRBJ2-1, with TRBD2 identical over 9 bases. Sequences were obtained from PBMCs. This sequence originates from a woman aged 18 to 35 in good health and CMV-seronegative. CDR3 amino acids: CAISDGAGGNEQFF. CDR3 in DNA: TGTGCCATCAGTGATGGAGCGGGGGGTAATGAGCAGTTCTTC.